The 19 T cell receptor beta chains below were found in one sample sequenced in a study of T cell responses to AZD1222 COVID-19 vaccine. Only in-frame clones appear in the TCRdb table, and some are missing; sequencing was by immunoSEQ multiplex PCR. The sample lists tens of thousands of clones, roughly 80% occurring once. This specimen consisted of peripheral blood, obtained on day 0 of MenACWY control vaccination. These receptors came from an adult in good health.

The CDR3 region is CASSQDSSYNSPLHF. For the CDR3, the DNA is TGTGCCAGCAGCCAAGACAGTTCCTATAATTCACCCCTCCACTTT. This chain links TRBV4-2 with TRBJ1-6, with unresolved D. The germline V gene has CDR1 LGHNA and CDR2 YNFKEQ. The CDR3 runs 15 residues. The V gene lost 0 bases and the J gene lost 1 base, with 4 bases spanning the gap.

The table lists this clone with a few counts. The chain is built from TRBV27 and TRBJ1-5, with D maybe TRBD1 (6 bases). This CDR3 spans 16 amino acids. Trimming shortened V by 1 base and J by 3 bases, and 13 bases separated the two germline ends. The germline V gene has CDR1 MNHEY and CDR2 SMNVEV (reference sequence). The CDR3 nucleotides read TGTGCCAGCAGTTTATTCGGCAGGGGATCCAATCAGCCCCAGCATTTT. It yields the protein CASSLFGRGSNQPQHF.

The chain combines TRBV6-2 or TRBV6-3 with TRBJ1-3, with a possible D match to TRBD1 (5 bases). Trimming shortened V by 5 bases and J by 2 bases, and 10 bases separated the two germline ends. The germline V gene encodes CDR1 MNHEY and CDR2 SVGEGT. The length of the CDR3 is 14 residues. As DNA, the CDR3 is TGTGCCAGCAGTAATCCGGGACCTGGAAACACCATATATTTT. This sequence encodes CASSNPGPGNTIYF.

V and J are TRBV6-5 and TRBJ1-2, with D possibly matching TRBD1 (5 bases). CDR1 and CDR2 (germline): MNHEY, SVGAGI. Trimming pared 8 bases from V and 5 bases from J, leaving 15 bases between. This CDR3 has 13 amino acids. CDR3 bases: TGTGCCAGCTTCCAGGGCGCCTGGTATGGCTACACCTTC. This encodes CASFQGAWYGYTF.

This clone was counted once. The chain recombines TRBV7-8 with TRBJ2-7, with TRBD1 identical over 9 bases. This CDR3 comprises 19 residues. Germline values: CDR1 SGHVS, CDR2 FQNEAQ. V gave up 5 bases and J gave up 2 bases; unmatched junction bases: 19. The CDR3 here is CASSLKTGGPLSFAYEQYF. CDR3 DNA sequence: TGTGCCAGCAGCCTTAAGACAGGGGGTCCCCTCTCCTTCGCCTACGAGCAGTACTTC.

For the CDR3, the DNA is TGTGCCACCAGTATGGACCCATACGGCGGGGAGCTGTTTTTT. Protein sequence: CATSMDPYGGELFF. This chain connects TRBV24-1 to TRBJ2-2; no clear D. V shed 6 bases and J shed 7 bases, with 14 bases lying between them. The CDR3 spans 14 residues. Germline-derived CDR1 and CDR2 are KGHDR and SFDVKD.

This rearrangement joins TRBV15 to TRBJ2-7; possibly TRBD2 for D (5 bases). The CDR3 length is 12 residues. Germline V gene lookup returns CDR1 LNHNV and CDR2 YYDKDF (reference sequence). V lost 5 bases and J lost 3, with 8 bases in between. CDR3 coding DNA: TGTGCCACCAGCGCCGAGGGCTACGAGCAGTACTTC. The encoded protein is CATSAEGYEQYF.

The chain links TRBV27 to TRBJ1-1; unclear D gene. V was clipped by 5 bases and J by 3 bases, with 19 bases between them. The CDR3 is 16 residues long. Germline CDR1 is MNHEY and CDR2 is SMNVEV (reference sequence). This CDR3 is CASSPRYRARDTEAFF. The CDR3 coding sequence is TGTGCCAGCAGTCCCCGCTACAGAGCCCGGGACACTGAAGCTTTCTTT.

The V and J genes are TRBV25-1 and TRBJ1-1, with D maybe TRBD1 (6 bases). Deletions cut 9 bases from V and 1 base from J, with 15 bases between. The length of the CDR3 is 14 residues. Germline values: CDR1 MGHDK, CDR2 SYGVNS. CDR3 sequence: CASQTGGGNTEAFF. The CDR3 nucleotides are TGTGCCAGTCAGACAGGCGGCGGGAACACTGAAGCTTTCTTT.

This clone was seen just once. The chain employs TRBV7-9 and TRBJ1-6, with D maybe TRBD1 (6 bases). V dropped 1 base and J dropped 8 bases, with 9 bases sitting between them. The CDR3 has 14 residues. Germline values: CDR1 SEHNR, CDR2 FQNEAQ (reference sequence). CDR3 sequence: CASSLGGRDSPLHF. CDR3 DNA: TGTGCCAGCAGCTTAGGGGGGCGAGATTCACCCCTCCACTTT.

The chain recombines TRBV14 with TRBJ2-1; 8 positions agree with TRBD2. Germline CDR1 reads SGHDN; CDR2 reads FVKESK. This CDR3 is 18 amino acids long. The junction had 9 bases not matched to a gene; V was cut back by 0 bases and J by 2 bases. In nucleotides, the CDR3 is TGTGCCAGCAGCCAAGATTTGTTTAGCGGGGCGGCCTACAATGAGCAGTTCTTC. Residues: CASSQDLFSGAAYNEQFF.

V gene TRBV9 combines with J gene TRBJ2-5; no definite D call. CDR1 and CDR2 (germline): SGDLS, YYNGEE. V was clipped by 0 bases and J by 4 bases, with 13 bases between them. The CDR3 sequence is 15 residues long. As DNA, the CDR3 is TGTGCCAGCAGCGTAGGTTCCTCCAGGAGAGAGACCCAGTACTTC. It codes for CASSVGSSRRETQYF.

Many counts were recorded for this clone. The chain employs TRBV9 and TRBJ2-2; unclear D gene. The CDR3 length is 12 residues. Between the trimmed V and J ends, which lost 4 bases and 4 bases, there was a span of 5 bases. Germline V lookup: CDR1 SGDLS, CDR2 YYNGEE. The CDR3 protein is CASSPGTGELFF. DNA for the CDR3: TGTGCCAGCAGCCCCGGCACCGGGGAGCTGTTTTTT.

This chain uses TRBV28 with TRBJ1-5; 7 nucleotides match TRBD1. This CDR3 is 14 amino acids long. CDR1 and CDR2 from the germline V gene are MDHEN and SYDVKM. The J segment lost 6 bases and the V segment lost 2 bases, leaving 4 bases of the junction unmatched. The CDR3 nucleotides are TGTGCCAGCAGTTTAAACAGGGGAGGTCAGCCCCAGCATTTT. Translation: CASSLNRGGQPQHF.

With regard to this clone: Other DNA sequences from this sample encode an identical CDR3 as well. In nucleotides, the CDR3 is TGTGCCAGCAGTTACGGGGGACCGAACACTGAAGCTTTCTTT. Protein product: CASSYGGPNTEAFF. This chain uses TRBV6-2 or TRBV6-3 with TRBJ1-1; D is perhaps TRBD1 (5 bases). The V end lost 2 bases, the J end lost 1 base, and 8 bases lay between the germline ends. Germline CDR1 MNHEY, CDR2 SVGEGT. The CDR3 has 14 amino acids.

J is TRBJ1-4 and V is TRBV13, with a weak D call TRBD1 (5 bases). CDR1 and CDR2 (germline): PRHDT, FYEKMQ (reference sequence). The CDR3 runs to 14 residues. V lost 4 bases and J lost 7, with 13 bases in between. The CDR3 DNA reads as TGTGCCAGCAGCTCCGGACAAGGTTTTGAAAAACTGTTTTTT. The encoded protein is CASSSGQGFEKLFF.

The count of this clone is one. The chain employs TRBV3-1 (or the pseudogene TRBV3-2) and TRBJ2-7, with TRBD2 matching 7 bases. Germline V gene data show CDR1 as LGHDT and CDR2 as YNNKEL (reference sequence). CDR3 length equals 15 residues. V dropped 4 bases and J dropped 4; count of bases not matched to a gene: 10. CDR3 in amino acids: CASSLRASGLYEQYF. CDR3 nucleotides: TGTGCCAGCAGCCTTCGGGCTAGCGGTCTATACGAGCAGTACTTC.

The chain has TRBV28 and TRBJ2-7, with 7 nucleotides matching TRBD2. The CDR3 extends over 16 amino acids. V lost 5 bases and J lost 2; bases outside the gene matches: 12. The V gene's germline CDR1 is MDHEN and CDR2 SYDVKM. The CDR3 here is CASSAPGGGVTYEQYF. The CDR3 bases are TGTGCCAGCAGTGCCCCCGGGGGAGGGGTTACCTACGAGCAGTACTTC.

The chain employs TRBV14 and TRBJ1-1; maybe TRBD1 (6 bases). Looked up from germline, CDR1 is SGHDN and CDR2 is FVKESK. Trimming took 1 base from V and 3 from J, leaving 9 bases between them. This CDR3 comprises 14 residues. CDR3 nucleotides: TGTGCCAGCAGCCAAGTAAACAGGGACACTGAAGCTTTCTTT. Amino acid sequence: CASSQVNRDTEAFF. Full variable domain (remainder filled in from reference TRBV14 and TRBJ1-1): EAGVTQFPSHSVIEKGQTVTLRCDPISGHDNLYWYRRVMGKEIKFLLHFVKESKQDESGMPNNRFLAERTGGTYSTLKVQPAELEDSGVYFCASSQVNRDTEAFFGQGTRLTVV.